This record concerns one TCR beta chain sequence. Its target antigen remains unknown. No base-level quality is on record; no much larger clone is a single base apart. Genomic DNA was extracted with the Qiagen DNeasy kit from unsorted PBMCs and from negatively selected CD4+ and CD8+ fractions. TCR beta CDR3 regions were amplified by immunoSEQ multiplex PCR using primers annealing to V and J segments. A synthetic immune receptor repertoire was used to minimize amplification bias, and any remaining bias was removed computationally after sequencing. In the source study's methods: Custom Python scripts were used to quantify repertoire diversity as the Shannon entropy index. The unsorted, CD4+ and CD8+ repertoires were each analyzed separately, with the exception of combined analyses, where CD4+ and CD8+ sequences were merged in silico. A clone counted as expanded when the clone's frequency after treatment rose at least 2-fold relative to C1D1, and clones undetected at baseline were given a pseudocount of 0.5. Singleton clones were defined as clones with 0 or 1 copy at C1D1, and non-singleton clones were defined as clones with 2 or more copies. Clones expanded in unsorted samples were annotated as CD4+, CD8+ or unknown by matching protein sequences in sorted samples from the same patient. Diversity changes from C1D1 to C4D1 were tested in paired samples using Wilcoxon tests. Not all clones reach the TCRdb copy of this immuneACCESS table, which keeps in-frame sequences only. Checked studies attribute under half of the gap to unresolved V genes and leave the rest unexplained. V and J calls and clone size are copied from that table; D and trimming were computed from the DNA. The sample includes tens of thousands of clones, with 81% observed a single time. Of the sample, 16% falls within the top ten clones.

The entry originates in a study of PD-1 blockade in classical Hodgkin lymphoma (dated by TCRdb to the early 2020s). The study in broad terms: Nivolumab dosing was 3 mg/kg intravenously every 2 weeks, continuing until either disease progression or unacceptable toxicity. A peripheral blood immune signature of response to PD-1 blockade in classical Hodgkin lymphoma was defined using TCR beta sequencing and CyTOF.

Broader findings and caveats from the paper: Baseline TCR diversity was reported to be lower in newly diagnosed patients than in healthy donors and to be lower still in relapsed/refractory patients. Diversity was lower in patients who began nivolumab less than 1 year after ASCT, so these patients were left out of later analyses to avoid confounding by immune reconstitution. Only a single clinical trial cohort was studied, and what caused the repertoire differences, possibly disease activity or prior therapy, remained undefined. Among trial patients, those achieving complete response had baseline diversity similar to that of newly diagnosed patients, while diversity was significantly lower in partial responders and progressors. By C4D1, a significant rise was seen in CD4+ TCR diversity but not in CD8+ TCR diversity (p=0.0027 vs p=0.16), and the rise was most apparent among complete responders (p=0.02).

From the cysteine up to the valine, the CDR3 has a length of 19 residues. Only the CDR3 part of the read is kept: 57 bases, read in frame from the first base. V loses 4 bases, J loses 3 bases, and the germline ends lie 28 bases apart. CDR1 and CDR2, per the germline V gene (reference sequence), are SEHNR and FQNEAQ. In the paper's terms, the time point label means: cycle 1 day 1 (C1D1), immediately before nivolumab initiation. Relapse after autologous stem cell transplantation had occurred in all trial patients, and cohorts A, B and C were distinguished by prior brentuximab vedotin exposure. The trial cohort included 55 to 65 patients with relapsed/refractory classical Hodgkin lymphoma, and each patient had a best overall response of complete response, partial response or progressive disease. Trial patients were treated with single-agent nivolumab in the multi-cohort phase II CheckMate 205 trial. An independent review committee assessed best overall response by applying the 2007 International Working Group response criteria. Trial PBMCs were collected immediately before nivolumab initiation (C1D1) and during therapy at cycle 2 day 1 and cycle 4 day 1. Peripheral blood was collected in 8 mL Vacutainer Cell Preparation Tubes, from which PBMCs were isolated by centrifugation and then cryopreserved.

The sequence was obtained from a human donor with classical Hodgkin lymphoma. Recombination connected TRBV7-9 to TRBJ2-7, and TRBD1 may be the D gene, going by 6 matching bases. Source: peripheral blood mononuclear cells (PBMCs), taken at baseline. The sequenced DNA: TGTGCCAGCAGCTCTGCCAGGGGTCTCGGGTCCGTTACGGGCTACGAGCAGTACGTC. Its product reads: CASSSARGLGSVTGYEQYV.